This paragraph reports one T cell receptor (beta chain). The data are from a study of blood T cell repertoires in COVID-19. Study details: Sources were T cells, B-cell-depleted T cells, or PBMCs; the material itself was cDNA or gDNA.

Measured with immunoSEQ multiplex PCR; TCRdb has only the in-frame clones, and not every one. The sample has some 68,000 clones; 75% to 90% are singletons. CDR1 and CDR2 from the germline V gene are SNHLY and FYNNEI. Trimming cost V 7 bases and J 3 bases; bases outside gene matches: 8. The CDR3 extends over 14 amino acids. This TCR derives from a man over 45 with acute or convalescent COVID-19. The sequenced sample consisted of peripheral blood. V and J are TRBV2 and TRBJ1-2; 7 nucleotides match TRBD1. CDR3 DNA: TGTGCCAGCACCGTAACAGGGGAGTACTATGGCTACACCTTC. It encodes CASTVTGEYYGYTF.